The sequence of this T cell receptor beta chain was determined in a study of cytomegalovirus exposure and HLA in healthy donors (TCRdb year 2017). About the full investigation: According to an earlier analysis of several hundred of the donors, some 180 million T cells yielded 100 million or so unique TCR beta sequences and 276 Gb of sequence data. A later genetic analysis took genome-wide SNP genotypes for about 65% of the roughly 670 donors and used that subset as a discovery cohort. Rather than using new phenotypic data, the later analysis identified candidate immune exposures from TCR beta sequences and from how often those sequences occurred across donors. Class I and class II HLA loci were covered by the typing at four-digit resolution. To study patterns of TCR occurrence, a later analysis re-analyzed previously published TCR beta repertoires from just over 650 donors and added high-resolution HLA genotyping. Five DR-DQ haplotypes were treated as single units for association and clustering because of strong linkage in the cohort. The study aimed to test whether cataloging public T cell receptors could reveal signatures of past pathogen exposure. Every repertoire in the discovery cohort had been generated on one and the same sequencing platform. Of the 300 to 500 genotyped donors, 65% to 90% were placed in the genetic ancestry cluster associated with self-reported Caucasian donors. About 300 gigabases of sequencing data and approximately 84 million unique TCR sequences were included in an early release covering about 600 HLA-typed donors. Donor age, sex, ethnicity and CMV serostatus were compiled together with the repertoire data. The study used immunosequencing to profile the T cell repertoires of approximately 640 subjects and linked those repertoires to cytomegalovirus serostatus. Besides the first cohort of 550 to 750 subjects, a separate validation cohort made up of around 120 different subjects was used. Among 398 genotyped donors of the cohort, an average of about 240,000 unique TCR beta nucleotide sequences was sequenced per donor, of which 15% to 20% were non-productive. To predict cytomegalovirus infection status, the study combined high-throughput TCR immunosequencing, statistical association of individual TCRs with disease status, and machine learning. The number of typed donors differed by locus: about 629-630 for A, B, C, DRB1 and DQB1; 522 for DQA1; some 590 for DPA1; and about 450 for DPB1. An earlier analysis of roughly 580 of the donors used high-throughput TCR beta sequencing to judge whether each TCR beta V gene segment behaved as functional or pseudogenic. Overall study outcomes, separate from this receptor: Because HLA typing was unavailable for some donors at each locus, only the typed subset was used in association tests. In a later analysis, several top co-occurrence clusters were reported to appear linked to parvovirus B19, influenza, CMV and Epstein-Barr virus. In the study, around 160 TCR beta chains were listed as associated with cytomegalovirus. In a later analysis, the rate of TCR association differed among HLA loci, with DRB1 alleles having the most associated TCRs and HLA-C alleles having the fewest. The 87-base-pair reads could not distinguish some IMGT-functional V segments, including TRBV6-2 and TRBV6-3, so those segments were excluded. The sequencing pipeline was judged likely to have produced a cluster of highly shared sequence variants as a technical artifact. Compared with equally common non-associated chains, HLA-associated TCR beta chains in a later analysis were more clonally expanded and had lower generation probabilities. When HLA alleles, especially DR and DQ, strongly co-occurred, TCR associations were difficult to assign to individual alleles. Specific HLA alleles were associated with 16,951 TCR beta sequences at a false discovery rate of 0.05 in a later analysis. In both the original and validation cohorts, the classifier was reported to diagnose cytomegalovirus status with high specificity and sensitivity. While some public TCRs were present in many individuals, most TCR sequences turned up only very rarely across donors. Presence/absence analyses assumed roughly uniform sequencing depth across donors, an assumption that may not hold. The authors suggested that the approach could potentially be generalized to other disease states and immunological phenotypes. A further reported finding was that TCR beta sequences accurately predicted the HLA-A and HLA-B alleles for most subjects in the first cohort. Correlated functional status among segregating V segments might be attributable to linkage disequilibrium, but an unknown experimental factor could not be ruled out. In a later analysis, most CMV-associated TCR beta chains were found to appear HLA-restricted, with HLA associations seemingly driven largely by CMV exposure. The only immune exposure information available for the cohort was CMV serostatus. According to a later genetic analysis, donors in an Asian-associated ancestry cluster had fewer N-insertions in productive TCRs than the roughly 700-donor mean. An earlier analysis of approximately 570 of the donors showed that most TCR beta V segments appeared in productive rearrangements either about 90% or about 30% of the time, which broadly matched IMGT annotations. The cohort was sequenced for TCR beta chains only, and without alpha or paired-chain data the features that could be detected were limited. In vitro tests confirmed that a few of the cytomegalovirus-associated TCR beta chains recognize cytomegalovirus antigens. A later genetic analysis associated a missense DCLRE1C variant with V-gene and J-gene trimming of TCR beta chains, and an independent cohort replicated the association. The earlier analysis of fewer than 750 of the donors excluded 15 to 20 rarely observed V segments, including chromosome 9 orphons, because counts were too low.

To prepare the library, the immunoSEQ multiplex PCR assay was applied. For the multiplex PCR, a mixture combining 60 forward primers for TCR Vbeta segments and 13 reverse primers for TCR Jbeta segments was used. The CDR3 region of rearranged TCR beta genes was amplified from genomic DNA by a multiplex PCR assay. On the Illumina HiSeq System, the amplified TCR beta libraries were sequenced as 87-base-pair reads. Regarding the original processing steps: In a later analysis, around 80 million unique TCR beta chains were counted across the approximately 640 repertoires, and roughly 9.9 million of these chains were shared by at least two donors. Raw reads were error-corrected and collapsed into unique sequences by a nearest-neighbor algorithm in which closely related sequences were merged to remove PCR and sequencing errors. V, D and J gene segments were assigned by aligning CDR3 sequences to IMGT reference sequences. For a sequence to be retained, a match of at least six nucleotides was required to both a V gene segment and a J gene segment. A rearrangement was called productive if the CDR3 had no stop codons and remained in frame with V and J, and every other rearrangement was called non-productive. Following IMGT convention, CDR3 was defined as the stretch from the second conserved V-encoded cysteine to the conserved J-encoded phenylalanine. The earlier analysis of approximately 500 of the donors excluded sequences that lacked an unambiguous match to a single V gene segment. An earlier analysis of 587 of the donors called V segments functional above 56.7% productive rearrangements and segregating when the between-donor standard deviation exceeded 5%. A statistical classification framework was built to diagnose cytomegalovirus status from the catalog of TCR beta chain sequences. A later analysis assigned V and J genes by comparing TCR nucleotide sequences with IMGT/GENE-DB human TR gene sequences. A later analysis assigned CDR3 sequences and most-parsimonious VDJ recombination scenarios with the TCRdist pipeline. A later analysis defined each TCR beta chain by its CDR3 amino acid sequence plus V-gene family, and excluded reads lacking a unique V-gene family. To address suspected cross-contamination and a sequencing artifact, a later analysis removed roughly 640 highly shared, low-generation-probability nucleotide sequences. In a later analysis, a clonal expansion index for each public chain was calculated from normalized within-repertoire ranks of inferred template counts. In a later analysis, generation probabilities were computed with a VDJ recombination model fitted to out-of-frame rearrangements, and the resulting probabilities were checked against IGoR. A later analysis scored TCR-TCR, TCR-HLA and TCR-CMV co-occurrence with hypergeometric tests, applying a repertoire-size bias correction to TCR pairs. False discovery rates were estimated in a later analysis by permuting HLA or CMV assignments 20 times. In a later analysis, co-occurring TCRs were grouped with DBSCAN, and TCRdist sequence similarity was added when clustering was performed within HLA-allele-positive subsets. For co-occurrence clustering, repertoires with fewer than 30,000 or more than 120,000 public chains were excluded, along with a handful of repertoires with anomalous nucleotide sharing. TCRdb's version of the immuneACCESS table is confined to in-frame rearrangements and falls short of the full clone set. An unresolved V gene accounts for under half of the shortfall where checked; the remainder is of unknown origin. D and trimming come from the DNA, and the V and J calls and clone size come from that table. This sample's table lists approximately 110,000 clones. About 3.5% of the sample rests with the top ten.

In total, fewer than 750 healthy bone marrow donors made up the cohort. At the time of sampling, every cohort member was nominally healthy, though immune exposures that went unrecorded were likely present. The donor was CMV seronegative and was included in the group of over 300 seronegative cohort members. Each donor provided a peripheral blood sample, and peripheral blood mononuclear cells were used for TCR beta sequencing. Genomic DNA was extracted from the blood cell samples with the Qiagen DNeasy Blood Extraction Kit. A distance of 8 bases separates the germline ends of V and J, which lose 4 bases and 2 bases respectively. CDR1 and CDR2 are read off the germline V gene as ENHRY and SYGVKD. Spanning cysteine to phenylalanine, the CDR3 consists of 13 amino acids. The CDR3 DNA has 39 bases and is translated from base 1. Concerning this clone itself: What antigen it recognizes has not been identified.

The sequenced sample consisted of PBMCs. The sequence derives from a man aged 18 to 35 in good health and CMV-seronegative. Recombination joined TRBV10-3 with TRBJ1-2; tentative D gene TRBD1, with 6 bases matching. The DNA sequence reads TGTGCCATCAGTGTTCAGGGGAACTATGGCTACACCTTC. This gives the protein CAISVQGNYGYTF.